Below, one T cell receptor (beta chain) is given with its context. Its antigen remains unknown. Here immunoSEQ multiplex PCR was the method, and the copy in TCRdb shows in-frame clones only, minus some. The data show around 200,000 clones, 60% to 80% seen once. This entry is derived from a study of cytotoxic CD8 clonotypes in ibrutinib-treated CLL. Study details: Samples showed on average roughly 260,000 productive templates and over 80,000 productive rearrangements.

Study-wide results and limits: Under therapy, public clonotypes either contracted or stayed stable, and they were uncommon.

With 6 bases clipped from V and 5 bases from J, the junction kept 13 bases outside the gene matches. The CDR3 totals 16 residues. Germline V gene lookup returns CDR1 WNHNN and CDR2 SYGVQD (reference sequence). This sample comprised PBMCs, obtained after 12 months of ibrutinib treatment. The V call is TRBV10-1, the J call TRBJ2-5; 9 positions agree with TRBD2. The TCR sequence derives from a human donor with chronic lymphocytic leukemia. The chain's CDR3 is CASSHTISGSVETQYF. CDR3 nucleotide sequence: TGCGCCAGCAGCCATACAATTAGCGGGAGCGTGGAGACCCAGTACTTC.